This T cell receptor beta chain was obtained from a study of CD8 T cells in ankylosing spondylitis (dated by TCRdb to about 2017). Notes on the research overall: The study set out to find disease-linked TCR variants by profiling T cell receptor beta repertoires in ankylosing spondylitis patients and healthy donors. The full study cohort comprised around 23 ankylosing spondylitis patients and roughly 100 healthy donors. Peripheral blood was sampled, and synovial fluid was also collected from ankylosing spondylitis patients.

This clonotype has more than one count but fewer than ten. Its target antigen remains unknown. Within one base of it there is no much larger clone, and no base qualities were kept. Paper-wide results and their limitations: Some motif variants were previously reported in synovial fluid and blood of reactive arthritis patients, suggesting common disease-initiation mechanisms. Blood from ankylosing spondylitis patients appeared to be characterized by a TCR beta motif made up of under ten highly homologous amino acid variants. The disease-linked clones showed a CD8+ phenotype and occurred at relatively low frequencies in peripheral blood. The disease-linked clones were reported as significantly enriched in matched synovial fluid samples from ankylosing spondylitis patients.

For CDR1 and CDR2, the germline V gene lists LGHNA and YSLEER. Including cysteine and phenylalanine, the CDR3 has 14 amino acids. The entry retains the CDR3 DNA only, 42 bases that are in frame from base 1. The germline ends are 9 bases apart after V is trimmed by 1 base and J by 4 bases. Data came from an Illumina HiSeq 2500. Quantitative 5'-RACE with molecular barcodes was used to prepare TCR beta libraries. In the original analysis: Disease-linked TCR variants were identified with a new computational method built on a probabilistic model of VDJ rearrangement. The public reads were reprocessed in TCRdb via fastp at Q25 and MiXCR, keeping in-frame beta chains. CDR3 protein duplicates are merged, each entry listing the most common genes and DNA. For this entry, the V and J calls and clone size follow TCRdb and not the study's own pipeline. The sample includes some 300,000 distinct CDR3 sequences, with around 21% observed a single time. The ten largest account for approximately 3.7% of the sample.

This sequence was found in a female donor with ankylosing spondylitis or in good health (not recorded which). The rearranged chain carries TRBV4-3 and TRBJ2-3; TRBD2 could be the D gene, as 5 bases match. Material for sequencing was blood, either unsorted or a sorted T cell fraction (not recorded which). The nucleotide sequence is TGCGCCAGCAGCCAAGGAGAGGGCCCAGATACGCAGTATTTT. Its translation is CASSQGEGPDTQYF.